The next 12 T cell receptor beta chains were all read from a single sample in a study of blood T cell repertoires in COVID-19. The table came from immunoSEQ multiplex PCR; TCRdb's copy has only in-frame clones and leaves some out. The table records 250,000 to 350,000 clones, approximately 84% of them present only once. Sequenced: peripheral blood. The receptors here all came from a person between 65 and 79 years old with COVID-19, enrolled during active disease.

The V call is TRBV5-4, the J call TRBJ2-2, with 7 nucleotides matching TRBD1. Germline-derived CDR1 and CDR2 are SGHNT and YYREEE (reference sequence). With V trimmed by 0 bases and J by 7 bases, 3 bases remained unmatched. The length of the CDR3 is 14 residues. CDR3 sequence reads: CASSLGQGVGELFF. The CDR3 bases are TGTGCCAGCAGCTTGGGACAGGGTGTCGGGGAGCTGTTTTTT.

The V gene is TRBV6-2 or TRBV6-3, the J gene TRBJ1-1; possible D gene TRBD1, 5 bases. The V gene lost 6 bases and the J gene lost 5 bases, with 28 bases spanning the gap. The CDR3 extends over 18 amino acids. Germline assignment: CDR1 MNHEY and CDR2 SVGEGT. CDR3 in DNA: TGTGCCAGCAGCCTGGCGATCGGGGGGGTATCCCGGGATACTGAAGCTTTCTTT. It encodes CASSLAIGGVSRDTEAFF.

CDR3 nucleotides: TGTGCCAGCAGTCAGATCTCTGGAAACACCATATATTTT. This codes for CASSQISGNTIYF. The J gene is TRBJ1-3, the V gene TRBV12-3 or TRBV12-4; D remains unclear. The CDR3 is 13 amino acids. With 5 bases removed from V and 0 bases from J, the gap between germline ends came to 5 bases.

The V and J genes are TRBV5-4 and TRBJ2-2; 7 bases map to TRBD1. The germline gives CDR1 SGHNT, CDR2 YYREEE (reference sequence). The CDR3 covers 15 residues. The trim removed 4 bases at V and 4 bases at J, leaving 7 bases unmatched. The CDR3 is CASSPQAGGTGELFF. CDR3 DNA sequence: TGTGCCAGCAGCCCCCAGGCAGGGGGCACCGGGGAGCTGTTTTTT.

The J gene is TRBJ2-4, the V gene TRBV18; TRBD1 matches 8 bases. The V and J ends lost 4 bases and 9 bases, in that order; junction bases with no gene match: 5. CDR1 is KGHSH, CDR2 LQKENI, per germline. The CDR3 loop spans 13 amino acids. The CDR3 DNA reads as TGTGCCAGCTCACTGGAACAGGGGGTCATTCAGTACTTC. Translated: CASSLEQGVIQYF.

The chain is built from TRBV5-4 and TRBJ1-6, with a possible D match to TRBD1 (5 bases). The CDR3 runs to 12 residues. Trimming stripped 4 bases from V and 10 bases from J, with 9 bases between. The V gene's germline CDR1 is SGHNT and CDR2 YYREEE (reference sequence). The DNA for the CDR3 is TGTGCCAGCAGCACCCAGGGATCACCCCTCCACTTT. Amino acids: CASSTQGSPLHF.

This chain uses TRBV7-2 with TRBJ2-5; D gene unclear. The CDR3 has 13 amino acids. CDR1 is SGHTA, CDR2 FQGNSA, per germline. V was clipped by 3 bases and J by 5 bases, with 10 bases between them. CDR3: CASSFLRSETQYF. The CDR3 DNA reads as TGTGCCAGCAGCTTTCTCAGAAGTGAGACCCAGTACTTC. The full variable domain, rest sourced from reference TRBV7-2 and TRBJ2-5, is GAGVSQSPSNKVTEKGKDVELRCDPISGHTALYWYRQSLGQGLEFLIYFQGNSAPDKSGLPSDRFSAERTGGSVSTLTIQRTQQEDSAVYLCASSFLRSETQYFGPGTRLLVL.

CDR3 nucleotides: TGTGCCAGCAGCTTAGCGGGAGTCTTGTACGAGCAGTACTTC. As protein: CASSLAGVLYEQYF. The chain carries TRBV11-2 and TRBJ2-7; possibly TRBD2 for D (6 bases). Trimming took 1 base from V and 4 from J, leaving 11 bases between them. The CDR3 is 14 residues long. The germline gives CDR1 SGHAT, CDR2 FQNNGV.

This clone was detected only a few times. The V and J genes are TRBV6-2 or TRBV6-3 and TRBJ1-6, with a tentative D call TRBD1 (6 bases). V dropped 0 bases and J dropped 13 bases, with 13 bases sitting between them. This CDR3 spans 14 amino acids. The germline V gene encodes CDR1 MNHEY and CDR2 SVGEGT. The DNA of the CDR3 is TGTGCCAGCAGTTACTCGACCCTACAGGGTCCCCTCCACTTT. Its protein is CASSYSTLQGPLHF.

The J gene is TRBJ1-5, the V gene TRBV6-5; TRBD1 is a possible D gene (5 bases). Deletions cut 5 bases from V and 1 base from J, with 9 bases between. CDR1 is MNHEY, CDR2 SVGAGI, per germline. The CDR3 sequence is 14 residues long. The DNA of the CDR3 is TGTGCCAGCAGTAACCAGGGAAGCAATCAGCCCCAGCATTTT. This translates into CASSNQGSNQPQHF.

The rearrangement joins TRBV5-1 to TRBJ1-3; a possible D gene is TRBD1 (6 bases). Trimming stripped 0 bases from V and 0 bases from J, with 10 bases between. Per the germline V gene, CDR1 is SGHRS and CDR2 is YFSETQ. The CDR3 has 16 residues. The CDR3 DNA reads TGCGCCAGCAGCTTGGTCCAGGGGATCTCTGGAAACACCATATATTTT. Protein: CASSLVQGISGNTIYF.

The V call is TRBV18, the J call TRBJ1-1, with 10 positions matching TRBD1. CDR1 and CDR2 from the germline V gene are KGHSH and LQKENI. Unmatched junction bases numbered 9, after V lost 4 bases and J lost 4 bases. The CDR3 totals 16 residues. CDR3 DNA: TGTGCCAGCTCACAGGGGACAGGGGAAGGGGGCACTGAAGCTTTCTTT. Protein: CASSQGTGEGGTEAFF.